This T cell receptor beta chain was sequenced in a study of T-cell memory formation after mild COVID-19. CDR1 and CDR2 (germline): MGHRA, YSYEKL. Trimming took off 3 bases at V and 7 bases at J, with 8 bases between the two ends. This CDR3 spans 12 amino acids. This clonotype was seen a few times. Its antigen is unknown. Constant-segment-primed 5'RACE gave TCR alpha and TCR beta cDNA libraries with sample barcodes and UMIs. A single record per CDR3 protein comes from TCRdb applying MiXCR to the 5' RACE reads. The sample has roughly 110,000 distinct CDR3 sequences, about a fifth seen once. Study findings and constraints: Largely, contracting CD4+ clones fell within CM and EM, and contracting CD8+ clones within EMRA. Some responding clones appeared in pre-infection memory, suggesting cross-reactive memory joined. There was a balanced CD4/CD8 profile in clones contracting day 15 to 85, and later expanders leaned CD4+.

The sample comprised PBMCs or a T cell subset sorted from them (not recorded which). This chain uses TRBV4-1 with TRBJ2-3; no clear D gene. The TCR comes from a young man who had mild COVID-19 (a few samples of this study predate the infection). Cell type and time point are not known. The CDR3 nucleotides are TGCGCCAGCAGCCAGGTCGGTCATACGCAGTATTTT. This codes for CASSQVGHTQYF.